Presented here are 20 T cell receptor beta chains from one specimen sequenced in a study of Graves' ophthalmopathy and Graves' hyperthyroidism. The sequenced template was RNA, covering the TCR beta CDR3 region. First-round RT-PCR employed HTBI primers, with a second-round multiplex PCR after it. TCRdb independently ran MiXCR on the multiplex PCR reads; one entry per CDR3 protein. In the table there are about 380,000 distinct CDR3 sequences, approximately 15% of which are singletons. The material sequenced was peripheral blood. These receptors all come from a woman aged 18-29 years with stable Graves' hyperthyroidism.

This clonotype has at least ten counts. CDR3 in DNA: TGCAGTGCTAGAGGTCGGGGGCGGGTTCGGGAGCAGTACTTC. Amino acid sequence: CSARGRGRVREQYF. The chain employs TRBV20-1 and TRBJ2-7; D is perhaps TRBD1 or TRBD2 (6 bases each). This CDR3 has 14 amino acids. Per the germline V gene, CDR1 is DFQATT and CDR2 is SNEGSKA (reference sequence). Between the trimmed V and J ends, which lost 1 base and 7 bases, there was a span of 17 bases.

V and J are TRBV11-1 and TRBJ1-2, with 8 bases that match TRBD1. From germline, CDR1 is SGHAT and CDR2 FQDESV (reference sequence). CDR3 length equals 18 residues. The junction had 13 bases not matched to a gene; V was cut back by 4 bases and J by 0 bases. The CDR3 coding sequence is TGTGCCAGCAGCTCCGGGTGGGACAGGCCGACTACTAACTATGGCTACACCTTC. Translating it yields CASSSGWDRPTTNYGYTF. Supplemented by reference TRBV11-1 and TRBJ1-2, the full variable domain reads EAEVAQSPRYKITEKSQAVAFWCDPISGHATLYWYRQILGQGPELLVQFQDESVVDDSQLPKDRFSAERLKGVDSTLKIQPAELGDSAMYLCASSSGWDRPTTNYGYTFGSGTRLTVV.

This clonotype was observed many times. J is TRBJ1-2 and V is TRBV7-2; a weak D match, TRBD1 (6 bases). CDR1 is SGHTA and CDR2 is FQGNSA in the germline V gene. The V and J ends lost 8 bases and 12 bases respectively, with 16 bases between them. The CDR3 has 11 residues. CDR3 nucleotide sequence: TGTGCCAGCGGAACAGGGAGGGAGGACACCTTC. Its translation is CASGTGREDTF.

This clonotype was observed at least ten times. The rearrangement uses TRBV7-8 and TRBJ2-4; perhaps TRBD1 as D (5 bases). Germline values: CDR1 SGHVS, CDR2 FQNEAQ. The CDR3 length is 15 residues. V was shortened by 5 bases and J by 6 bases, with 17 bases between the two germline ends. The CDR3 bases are TGTGCCAGCAGCAAAGGGGCCCAGCTCGGAAACATTCAGTACTTC. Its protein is CASSKGAQLGNIQYF.

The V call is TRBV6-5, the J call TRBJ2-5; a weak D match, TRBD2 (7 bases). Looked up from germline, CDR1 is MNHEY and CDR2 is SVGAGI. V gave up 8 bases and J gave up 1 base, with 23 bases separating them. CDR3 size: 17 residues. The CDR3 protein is CASSPLGGTQIQETQYF. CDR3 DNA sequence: TGTGCCAGCTCACCACTCGGGGGGACACAAATCCAAGAGACCCAGTACTTC.

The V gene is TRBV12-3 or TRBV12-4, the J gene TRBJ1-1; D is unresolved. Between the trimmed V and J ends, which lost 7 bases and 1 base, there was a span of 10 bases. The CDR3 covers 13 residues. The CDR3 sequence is CASINPENTEAFF. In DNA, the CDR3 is TGTGCCAGCATTAACCCTGAGAACACTGAAGCTTTCTTT.

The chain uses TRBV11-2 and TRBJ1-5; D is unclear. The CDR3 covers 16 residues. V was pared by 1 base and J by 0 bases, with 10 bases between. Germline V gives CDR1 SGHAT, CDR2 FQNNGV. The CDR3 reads CASSLGPGYSNQPQHF. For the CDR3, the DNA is TGTGCCAGCAGCTTAGGTCCAGGATATAGCAATCAGCCCCAGCATTTT. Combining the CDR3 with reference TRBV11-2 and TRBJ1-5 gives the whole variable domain EAGVAQSPRYKIIEKRQSVAFWCNPISGHATLYWYQQILGQGPKLLIQFQNNGVVDDSQLPKDRFSAERLKGVDSTLKIQPAKLEDSAVYLCASSLGPGYSNQPQHFGDGTRLSIL.

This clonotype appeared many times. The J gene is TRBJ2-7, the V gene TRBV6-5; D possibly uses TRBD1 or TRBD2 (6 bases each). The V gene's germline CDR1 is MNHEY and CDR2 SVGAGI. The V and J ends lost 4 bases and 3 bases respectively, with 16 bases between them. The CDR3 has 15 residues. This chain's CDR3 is CASSLGGGSDYEQYF. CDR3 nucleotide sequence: TGTGCCAGCAGTTTGGGGGGCGGCTCCGACTACGAGCAGTACTTC.

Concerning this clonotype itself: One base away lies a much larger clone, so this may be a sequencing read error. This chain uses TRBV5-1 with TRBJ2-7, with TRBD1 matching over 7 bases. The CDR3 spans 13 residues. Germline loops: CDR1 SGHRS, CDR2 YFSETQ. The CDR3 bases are TGCGCCAGCTCCCACTCCAGGGGGTACGTGCAGTACTTC. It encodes CASSHSRGYVQYF.

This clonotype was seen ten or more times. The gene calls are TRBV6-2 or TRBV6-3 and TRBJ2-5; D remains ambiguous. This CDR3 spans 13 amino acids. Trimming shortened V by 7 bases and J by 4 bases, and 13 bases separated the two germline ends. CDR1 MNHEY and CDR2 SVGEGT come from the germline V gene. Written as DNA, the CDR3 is TGTGCCAGCATTTCCCCGTATCGAGAGACCCAGTACTTC. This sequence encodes CASISPYRETQYF.

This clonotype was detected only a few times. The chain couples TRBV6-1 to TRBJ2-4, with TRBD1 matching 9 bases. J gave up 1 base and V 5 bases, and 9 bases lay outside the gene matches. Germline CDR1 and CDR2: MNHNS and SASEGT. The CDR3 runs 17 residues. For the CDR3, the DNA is TGTGCCAGCAGTCCTAAACAGGGGGCCGGGGCCAAAAACATTCAGTACTTC. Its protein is CASSPKQGAGAKNIQYF.

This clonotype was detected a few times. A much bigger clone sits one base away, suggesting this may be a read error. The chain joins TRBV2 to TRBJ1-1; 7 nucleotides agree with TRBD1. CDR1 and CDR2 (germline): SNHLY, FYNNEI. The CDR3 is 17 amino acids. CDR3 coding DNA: TGTGCCAGCAGCGTAGACAGGGCTTCCCCTTCGTACACTGAATCTTTCTTT. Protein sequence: CASSVDRASPSYTESFF.

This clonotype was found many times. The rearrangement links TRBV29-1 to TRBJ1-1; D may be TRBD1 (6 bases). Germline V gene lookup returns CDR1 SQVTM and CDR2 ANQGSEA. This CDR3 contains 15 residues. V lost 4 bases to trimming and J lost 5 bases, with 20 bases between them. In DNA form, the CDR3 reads TGCAGCGTTGCTTTTGAGGGGGGGACTGGGACTGAAGCTTTCTTT. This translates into CSVAFEGGTGTEAFF.

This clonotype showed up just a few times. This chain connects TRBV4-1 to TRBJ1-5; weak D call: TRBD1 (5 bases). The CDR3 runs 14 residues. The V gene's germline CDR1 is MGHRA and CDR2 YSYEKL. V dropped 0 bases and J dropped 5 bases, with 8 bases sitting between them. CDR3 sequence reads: CASSQDWGYQPQHF. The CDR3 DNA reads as TGCGCCAGCAGCCAAGATTGGGGGTATCAGCCCCAGCATTTT.

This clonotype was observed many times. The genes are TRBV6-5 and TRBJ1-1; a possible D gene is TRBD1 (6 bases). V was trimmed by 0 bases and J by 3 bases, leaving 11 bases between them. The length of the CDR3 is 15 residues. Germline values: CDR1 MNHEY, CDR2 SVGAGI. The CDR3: CASSYSGAGDTEAFF. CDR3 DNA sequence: TGTGCCAGCAGTTACTCCGGGGCAGGGGACACTGAAGCTTTCTTT.

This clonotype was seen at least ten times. The CDR3 loop reads CASSRTGGGRTEAFF. The CDR3 bases are TGTGCCAGCAGTCGTACAGGGGGCGGGAGGACTGAAGCTTTCTTT. The chain links TRBV6-1 to TRBJ1-1; 9 bases map to TRBD1. This CDR3 contains 15 residues. Germline CDR1 reads MNHNS; CDR2 reads SASEGT. Trimming removed 5 bases from V and 5 bases from J; junction bases left unmatched: 9.

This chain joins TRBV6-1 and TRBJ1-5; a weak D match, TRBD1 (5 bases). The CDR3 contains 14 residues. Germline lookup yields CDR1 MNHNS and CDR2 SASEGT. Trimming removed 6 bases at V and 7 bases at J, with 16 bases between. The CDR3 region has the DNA TGTGCCAGCAGACTGCCAGGGTTGAACCAGCCCCAGCATTTT. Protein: CASRLPGLNQPQHF.

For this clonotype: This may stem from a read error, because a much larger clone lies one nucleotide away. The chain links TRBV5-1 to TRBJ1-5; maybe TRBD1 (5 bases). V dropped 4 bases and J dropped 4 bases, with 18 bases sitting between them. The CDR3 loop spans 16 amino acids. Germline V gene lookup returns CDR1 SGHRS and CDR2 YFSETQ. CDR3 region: CASSKLGWRGNQPQHF. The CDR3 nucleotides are TGCGCCAGCAGCAAACTCGGTTGGAGGGGAAATCAGCCCCAGCATTTT.

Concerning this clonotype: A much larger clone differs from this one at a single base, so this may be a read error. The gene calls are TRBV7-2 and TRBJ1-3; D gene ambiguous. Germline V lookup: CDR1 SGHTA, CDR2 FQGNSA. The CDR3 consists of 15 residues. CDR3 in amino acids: CASSPGRTSGNTVYF. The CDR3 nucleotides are TGTGCCAGCAGCCCTGGACGGACCTCTGGAAACACCGTATATTTT.

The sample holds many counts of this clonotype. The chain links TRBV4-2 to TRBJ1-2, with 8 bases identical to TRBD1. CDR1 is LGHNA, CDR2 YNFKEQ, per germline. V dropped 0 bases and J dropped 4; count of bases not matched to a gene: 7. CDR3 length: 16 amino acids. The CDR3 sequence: CASSQDLLDRGYGYTF. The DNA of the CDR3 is TGTGCCAGCAGCCAAGATCTTCTCGACAGGGGCTATGGCTACACCTTC.